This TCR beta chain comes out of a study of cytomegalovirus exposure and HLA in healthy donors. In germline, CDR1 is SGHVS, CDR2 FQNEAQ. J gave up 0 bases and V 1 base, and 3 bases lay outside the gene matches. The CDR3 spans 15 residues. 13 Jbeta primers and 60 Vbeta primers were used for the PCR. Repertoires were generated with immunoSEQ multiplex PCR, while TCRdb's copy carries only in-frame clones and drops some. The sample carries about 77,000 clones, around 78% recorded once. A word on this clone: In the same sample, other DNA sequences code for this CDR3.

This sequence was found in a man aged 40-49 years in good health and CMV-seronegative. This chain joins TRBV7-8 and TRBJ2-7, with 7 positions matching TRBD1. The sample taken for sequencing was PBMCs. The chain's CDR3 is CASSLGQGPSYEQYF. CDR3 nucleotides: TGTGCCAGCAGCTTAGGACAGGGACCCTCCTACGAGCAGTACTTC.